These 4 T cell receptor beta chains share one sample of origin, sequenced in a study of regulatory T cells in long-lasting Graves disease. Time point noted: persistent/refractory GD, antithyroid drugs over 5 years with positive TRAb. RNA from PBMCs was the source of the TCR library. The TCR beta library used iRepertoire HTBI primers with Arm-PCR amplification of CDR3. TCRdb redid the calling of the multiplex PCR reads with MiXCR, one entry per CDR3 protein. The sample has about 300,000 distinct CDR3 sequences; roughly a fifth are singletons. Sequences were derived from peripheral blood mononuclear cells (PBMCs), sampled when the disease was refractory, from a patient treated with antithyroid drugs. The receptors shown here come from a female donor with Graves disease.

There are a few counts of this clonotype. The J gene is TRBJ1-2, the V gene TRBV7-9; 8 bases line up with TRBD1. CDR1 and CDR2 from the germline V gene are SEHNR and FQNEAQ (reference sequence). The CDR3 has 14 residues. Unmatched junction bases numbered 7, after V lost 5 bases and J lost 5 bases. DNA for the CDR3: TGTGCCAGCAGCCCACGACAGGGGCGATATGGCTACACCTTC. Translation gives CASSPRQGRYGYTF.

V is TRBV20-1 and J is TRBJ1-6; a possible D gene is TRBD1 (5 bases). CDR1 and CDR2 (germline): DFQATT, SNEGSKA (reference sequence). V was cut by 3 bases and J by 1 base, with 10 bases left in between. This CDR3 spans 15 amino acids. CDR3 protein: CSARDTGSYNSPLHF. The CDR3 DNA sequence: TGCAGTGCTAGGGATACAGGATCCTATAATTCACCCCTCCACTTT.

This clonotype was found many times. The chain uses TRBV19 and TRBJ1-5, with D uncertain. Deletions cut 5 bases from V and 4 bases from J, with 15 bases between. The CDR3 has 15 amino acids. Germline CDR1 LNHDA, CDR2 SQIVND (reference sequence). The CDR3 protein is CASSGGHPRNQPQHF. As DNA, the CDR3 is TGTGCCAGTAGTGGCGGGCATCCGCGGAATCAGCCCCAGCATTTT.

The J gene is TRBJ2-3, the V gene TRBV27, with D perhaps assigned TRBD1 or TRBD2 (5 bases each). The CDR3 is 13 residues long. From germline, CDR1 is MNHEY and CDR2 SMNVEV (reference sequence). V was shortened by 5 bases and J by 5 bases, with 11 bases between the two germline ends. The CDR3 sequence: CASSRDRGDTQYF. CDR3 bases: TGTGCCAGCAGTAGGGACCGGGGAGATACGCAGTATTTT.